The source of this T cell receptor (beta chain) is a study of vaccination and CD4 T cells after COVID-19. Whole-study context: The study drew post-COVID samples a median roughly 110 days after diagnosis (range 35 to 161). Post-vaccine specimens were obtained a median roughly 74 days after dose two (range 14 to 241).

V shed 6 bases and J shed 4 bases, with 21 bases lying between them. The CDR3 length is 16 residues. Germline V lookup: CDR1 SGHRS, CDR2 YFSETQ. Points on this clonotype: The antigen is not known.

Study conclusions and caveats: Convalescent patients had a median roughly 86% of post-vaccine SARS-CoV-2-reactive clones that were detected only after vaccination, not before it.

Treatment meaning: approximately nine-day PBMC culture with coronavirus spike peptide pools or control peptides (ViraFEST assay). The Oncomine TCR Beta short-read assay sequenced DNA from cultured CD4+ T cells. TCRdb called the PCR reads again in MiXCR, with one record for every CDR3 protein. This sample has around 11,000 distinct CDR3 sequences, with roughly 25% found just once. V gene TRBV5-1 combines with J gene TRBJ2-3, with D perhaps TRBD1 or TRBD2 (5 bases each). Sequenced material: CD4+ T cells from blood, cultured in vitro, taken before SARS-CoV-2 vaccination. This clonotype was sampled from a human donor who received a COVID-19 vaccine. CDR3 region: CASTASPGWDADTQYF. The CDR3 DNA reads TGCGCCAGCACCGCGAGCCCAGGGTGGGACGCAGATACGCAGTATTTT.